This TCR beta chain is drawn from a study of regulatory T cells in long-lasting Graves disease. Study observations and caveats: New patients shared about 910 public clonotypes, and persistent patients shared more, with around 2,600.

The sample's time point: persistent/refractory GD, antithyroid drugs over 5 years with positive TRAb. RNA isolated from PBMCs was used to make the TCR library. Recruitment took place at an endocrinology department in Xi'an, China. The collection involved drawing roughly 10 milliliters of peripheral blood into EDTA tubes. CDR3 regions were amplified by Arm-PCR using iRepertoire HTBI primers to build TCR beta libraries. TCRdb itself ran the multiplex PCR reads through MiXCR, one entry per CDR3 protein. The sample shows about 310,000 distinct CDR3 sequences, roughly 21% of them seen only once. This clonotype was recorded many times. Its specificity is unknown. The sequence derives from a female donor with Graves disease. This specimen consisted of peripheral blood mononuclear cells (PBMCs), obtained when the disease was refractory, from a patient treated with antithyroid drugs.

CDR3 residues: CASRDRVLYEQYF. The DNA of the CDR3 is TGTGCCTCACGGGACAGGGTCCTTTACGAGCAGTACTTC. This chain uses TRBV27 with TRBJ2-7; 9 nucleotides match TRBD1. CDR1 is MNHEY, CDR2 SMNVEV, per germline (reference sequence). CDR3 length: 13 residues. Losses at the gene ends were 11 bases for V and 4 bases for J; bases not matched to a gene: 9.